The 15 T cell receptor beta chains below all came from one sample that was sequenced in a study of Ad26.COV2.S vaccination and SARS-CoV-2 variants. Specified treatment: around 19 received Ad26.COV2.S at low or high dose, single or two shots; about five received placebo; per-sample allocation not given. Specimen acquisition occurred on day 63 following the initial vaccine or placebo injection. Only in-frame clones appear in the TCRdb table, and some are missing; sequencing was by immunoSEQ multiplex PCR. This table holds roughly 500,000 clones, roughly 85% found once. Material: peripheral blood, obtained in a trial of Ad26.COV2.S vaccine versus placebo. These receptor sequences come from a person between 18 and 65 years old who received the Ad26.COV2.S COVID-19 vaccine or a placebo.

The chain couples TRBV2 to TRBJ2-5, with TRBD2 matching over 7 bases. The ends lost 6 bases at V and 5 bases at J; junction bases unmatched: 6. The CDR3 length is 13 residues. Germline V gene sequence: CDR1 SNHLY, CDR2 FYNNEI. CDR3 nucleotide sequence: TGTGCCAGCAGCCCACCGCGGGGGGAGACCCAGTACTTC. It is translated as CASSPPRGETQYF.

The chain joins TRBV7-2 to TRBJ1-5; D is undetermined. The CDR3 spans 15 residues. Germline V gene lookup returns CDR1 SGHTA and CDR2 FQGNSA. V lost 5 bases and J 3 bases, leaving 14 bases between the germline ends. In DNA form, the CDR3 reads TGTGCCAGCAGCCCGCAGACCTCTCACAATCAGCCCCAGCATTTT. Translation: CASSPQTSHNQPQHF.

This clone was seen only a few times. The V and J genes are TRBV11-2 and TRBJ1-5, with a possible D match to TRBD1 (6 bases). The CDR3 loop spans 15 amino acids. The V and J ends lost 3 bases and 4 bases respectively, with 13 bases between them. Germline CDR1 SGHAT, CDR2 FQNNGV. The CDR3 spells CASSFGRQANQPQHF. The CDR3 DNA follows: TGTGCCAGCAGCTTCGGCCGACAGGCGAATCAGCCCCAGCATTTT.

V and J are TRBV6-5 and TRBJ2-1; 8 nucleotides align to TRBD2. The CDR3 has 15 amino acids. Germline CDR1 MNHEY, CDR2 SVGAGI. V was pared by 10 bases and J by 1 base, with 9 bases of the junction left unmatched. The CDR3 DNA follows: TGTGCCACCTCTTTAGCGGGACGGTCCTACAATGAGCAGTTCTTC. It codes for CATSLAGRSYNEQFF.

The J gene is TRBJ2-1, the V gene TRBV28, with TRBD2 identical over 13 bases. The V segment lost 5 bases and the J segment 10 bases; nucleotides outside the gene matches: 11. This CDR3 spans 16 amino acids. Germline values: CDR1 MDHEN, CDR2 SYDVKM. CDR3 residues: CASSTWTSGRVGEQFF. The CDR3 DNA reads TGTGCCAGCAGTACATGGACTAGCGGGAGAGTAGGAGAGCAGTTCTTC.

The J gene is TRBJ1-2, the V gene TRBV7-2; TRBD1 matches 7 bases. The CDR3 has 13 amino acids. J was trimmed by 7 bases and V by 6 bases; bases with no gene match: 8. Germline V gene data show CDR1 as SGHTA and CDR2 as FQGNSA. DNA for the CDR3: TGTGCCAGCAGTCCCGACAGGGCATCTGGCTACACCTTC. It encodes CASSPDRASGYTF.

This chain joins TRBV27 and TRBJ1-1; possibly TRBD1 for D (5 bases). The germline V gene has CDR1 MNHEY and CDR2 SMNVEV (reference sequence). V was pared by 6 bases and J by 6 bases, with 23 bases between. This CDR3 has 16 amino acids. CDR3 sequence (DNA): TGTGCCAGCAGACAGACCTCCCACCCCCGGGGCCCTGAAGCTTTCTTT. Translating gives CASRQTSHPRGPEAFF.

In this sample, this clone turned up once. V gene TRBV28 combines with J gene TRBJ1-1, with a possible D match to TRBD1 (5 bases). V was shortened by 4 bases and J by 10 bases, with 10 bases between the two germline ends. This CDR3 has 11 amino acids. Looked up from germline, CDR1 is MDHEN and CDR2 is SYDVKM. The CDR3 region is CASSSNRGAFF. As DNA, the CDR3 is TGTGCCAGCAGTTCTAATAGGGGAGCTTTCTTT.

This clone was detected once. The chain links TRBV29-1 to TRBJ1-2; 8 bases are a match to TRBD1. Germline assignment: CDR1 SQVTM and CDR2 ANQGSEA. V lost 2 bases and J lost 4; bases outside the gene matches: 6. CDR3 length: 14 amino acids. CDR3 DNA sequence: TGCAGCGTTGAAAGGCAGGGGGCCAGCTATGGCTACACCTTC. Translation: CSVERQGASYGYTF.

The V gene is TRBV2, the J gene TRBJ1-4; D may be TRBD1 (6 bases). Trimming stripped 2 bases from V and 5 bases from J, with 6 bases between. CDR1 and CDR2 (germline): SNHLY, FYNNEI. CDR3 length equals 13 residues. CDR3: CASSEQGNEKLFF. CDR3 nucleotides: TGTGCCAGCAGTGAACAGGGGAATGAAAAACTGTTTTTT. Together with reference TRBV2 and TRBJ1-4, the CDR3 gives the full variable domain: EPEVTQTPSHQVTQMGQEVILRCVPISNHLYFYWYRQILGQKVEFLVSFYNNEISEKSEIFDDQFSVERPDGSNFTLKIRSTKLEDSAMYFCASSEQGNEKLFFGSGTQLSVL.

The genes are TRBV2 and TRBJ2-1; possibly TRBD2 for D (6 bases). V was cut by 8 bases and J by 0 bases, with 20 bases left in between. Germline-derived CDR1 and CDR2 are SNHLY and FYNNEI. There are 17 residues in the CDR3. Written as DNA, the CDR3 is TGTGCCAGCCTTGGGTTAGGCGGGATAGTCTCCTACAATGAGCAGTTCTTC. This codes for CASLGLGGIVSYNEQFF.

The chain's CDR3 is CASSPSVISYEQYF. CDR3 in DNA: TGTGCCAGCAGTCCCTCGGTAATCTCCTACGAGCAGTACTTC. This chain uses TRBV19 with TRBJ2-7; D ambiguous. This CDR3 comprises 14 residues. V was pared by 9 bases and J by 0 bases, with 15 bases between. Germline V CDR1 and CDR2: LNHDA, SQIVND (reference sequence).

With respect to this clone: Germline is not matched at one junction end, which may reflect a read error. CDR3 loop: CASSYLVAGGTSVQYF. The CDR3, as DNA: TGTGCCAGCAGCTACTTAGTCGCTGGGGGCACCTCCGTCCAGTACTTC. The chain employs TRBV6-2 or TRBV6-3 and TRBJ2-5; a possible D gene is TRBD1 (6 bases). The CDR3 consists of 16 residues. The germline V gene has CDR1 MNHEY and CDR2 SVGEGT.

V gene TRBV12-3 or TRBV12-4 combines with J gene TRBJ1-2; possibly TRBD1 for D (6 bases). This CDR3 comprises 12 residues. The V end lost 6 bases, the J end lost 7 bases, and 12 bases lay between the germline ends. CDR3 DNA: TGTGCCAGCAGGGAGACAGGCGGTGGCTACACCTTC. Its translation: CASRETGGGYTF.

The V and J genes are TRBV27 and TRBJ2-5, with unresolved D. V lost 4 bases to trimming and J lost 7 bases, with 7 bases between them. Germline values: CDR1 MNHEY, CDR2 SMNVEV (reference sequence). This CDR3 has 11 amino acids. As DNA, the CDR3 is TGTGCCAGCAGTTCGGCGGCGACCCAGTACTTC. Amino acid sequence: CASSSAATQYF.